The 2 T cell receptor beta chains below all came from one sample that was sequenced in a study of cytomegalovirus exposure and HLA in healthy donors. Here immunoSEQ multiplex PCR was the method, and the copy in TCRdb shows in-frame clones only, minus some. The sample includes 150,000 to 200,000 clones, 96% of them seen just once. Material: PBMCs. The receptors derive from a woman aged 18-30 years in good health and CMV-seronegative.

The V and J genes are TRBV6-5 and TRBJ2-7; TRBD2 agrees at 8 bases. V shed 6 bases, J shed 2 bases, and the junction held 9 bases outside the gene matches. Germline V gene sequence: CDR1 MNHEY, CDR2 SVGAGI. CDR3 size: 15 residues. The CDR3 region has the DNA TGTGCCAGCAGACCTTTTATAGCGGGGACCTACGAGCAGTACTTC. This gives the protein CASRPFIAGTYEQYF.

As regards this clone: Other DNA sequences within the sample encode an identical CDR3. The V gene is TRBV18, the J gene TRBJ1-1, with D perhaps TRBD1 (5 bases). V gave up 2 bases and J gave up 1 base, with 11 bases separating them. The CDR3 length is 15 residues. Germline assignment: CDR1 KGHSH and CDR2 LQKENI. CDR3 nucleotides: TGTGCCAGCTCACCAGGTCTGGGGGGGAACACTGAAGCTTTCTTT. Its protein is CASSPGLGGNTEAFF.